Below are 25 T cell receptor beta chains sequenced from a single sample in a study of OX40 agonist ivuxolimab in advanced cancers. Method: immunoSEQ multiplex PCR; TCRdb's copy keeps in-frame clones and lacks some. The top ten hold roughly 15% of the sample, which has nearly 20,000 clones, roughly nine tenths seen once. The sequencing used CD4+ or CD8+ T cells sorted from blood, collected in a trial of the OX40 agonist ivuxolimab. Receptor source: an adult with an advanced solid tumor such as melanoma, head and neck, liver or kidney cancer.

This sequence joins TRBV6-6 and TRBJ2-5, with TRBD2 as a possible D gene (6 bases). V was clipped by 8 bases and J by 5 bases, with 15 bases between them. Per germline, CDR1 MNHNY and CDR2 SVGAGI (reference sequence). CDR3 length: 13 amino acids. The CDR3 sequence: CASGTWGRETQYF. The CDR3 DNA sequence: TGTGCCAGCGGGACGTGGGGGAGGGAGACCCAGTACTTC.

The rearrangement links TRBV18 to TRBJ1-6; no definite D call. Trimming pared 3 bases from V and 4 bases from J, leaving 7 bases between. This CDR3 is built from 14 residues. CDR1 and CDR2 from the germline V gene are KGHSH and LQKENI. The chain's CDR3 is CASSPSGYNSPLHF. CDR3 DNA: TGTGCCAGCTCACCCTCAGGTTATAATTCACCCCTCCACTTT.

V usage is TRBV2 and J usage is TRBJ2-3; D unclear. V was clipped by 0 bases and J by 8 bases, with 6 bases between them. CDR3 length: 12 residues. Germline V lookup: CDR1 SNHLY, CDR2 FYNNEI. CDR3 DNA sequence: TGTGCCAGCAGTGAAGCGTGGGGTACGCAGTATTTT. It is translated as CASSEAWGTQYF.

The gene calls are TRBV10-1 and TRBJ1-3; D possibly corresponds to TRBD1 (5 bases). CDR3 length equals 15 residues. V gave up 0 bases and J gave up 4 bases, with 10 bases separating them. Germline assignment: CDR1 WNHNN and CDR2 SYGVQD (reference sequence). The CDR3 loop reads CASSESTAGGNTIYF. CDR3 DNA: TGCGCCAGCAGTGAGTCGACAGCGGGGGGAAACACCATATATTTT.

The V gene is TRBV6-7, the J gene TRBJ2-1, with 12 bases fitting TRBD2. TRBV6-7 is an ORF, and what it does is uncertain. The CDR3 runs 15 residues. V lost 3 bases, J lost 10 bases, and 7 bases stayed unmatched. In DNA form, the CDR3 reads TGTGCCAGCAGTTATGGGAGACTAGCGGGGGCGGAGCAGTTCTTC. It yields the protein CASSYGRLAGAEQFF.

The rearrangement joins TRBV6-1 to TRBJ1-3, with no clear D. Trimming took off 4 bases at V and 1 base at J, with 5 bases between the two ends. The CDR3 runs 13 residues. From germline, CDR1 is MNHNS and CDR2 SASEGT. CDR3 protein: CASSGRSGNTIYF. DNA of the CDR3: TGTGCCAGCAGTGGACGATCTGGAAACACCATATATTTT.

The rearrangement uses TRBV9 and TRBJ1-2; D gene uncertain. Germline V gene data show CDR1 as SGDLS and CDR2 as YYNGEE. The CDR3 runs 17 residues. The V gene lost 6 bases and the J gene lost 1 base, with 22 bases spanning the gap. The CDR3 coding sequence is TGTGCCAGCACCTACCTCGATGTGGGTAGAATTAACTATGGCTACACCTTC. It specifies CASTYLDVGRINYGYTF.

This clone was seen once. The chain couples TRBV6-5 to TRBJ2-7; D remains ambiguous. The CDR3 covers 13 residues. Trimming left V 5 bases short and J 3 bases short, with 11 bases between. In germline, CDR1 is MNHEY, CDR2 SVGAGI. The CDR3 here is CASSRRIDYEQYF. DNA of the CDR3: TGTGCCAGCAGTCGCCGGATAGACTACGAGCAGTACTTC.

This clone was detected only a few times. The chain's CDR3 is CAISPGQSSSYEQYF. CDR3 bases: TGTGCCATCAGTCCCGGACAGTCGAGCTCCTACGAGCAGTACTTC. The chain links TRBV10-3 to TRBJ2-7; D is possibly TRBD1 (6 bases). The germline CDR1 and CDR2 sequences are ENHRY and SYGVKD. The CDR3 is 15 amino acids. Trimming left V 5 bases short and J 0 bases short, with 14 bases between.

The chain recombines TRBV28 with TRBJ2-1, with TRBD2 identical over 10 bases. The J segment lost 6 bases and the V segment lost 7 bases, leaving 12 bases of the junction unmatched. The germline CDR1 and CDR2 sequences are MDHEN and SYDVKM. The CDR3 is 16 residues long. In nucleotides, the CDR3 is TGTGCCAGCAATCTAGCGGGAGCGGGGGGTGTCAATGAGCAGTTCTTC. Protein: CASNLAGAGGVNEQFF.

The V and J genes are TRBV7-2 and TRBJ2-6; a weak D match, TRBD2 (5 bases). Germline V gene data show CDR1 as SGHTA and CDR2 as FQGNSA. This CDR3 has 17 amino acids. Trimming removed 5 bases from V and 0 bases from J, with 14 bases in between. CDR3 in DNA: TGTGCCAGCAGCCCTAGGCCTGGGAGCTCTGGGGCCAACGTCCTGACTTTC. It specifies CASSPRPGSSGANVLTF. Full variable domain (remainder filled in from reference TRBV7-2 and TRBJ2-6): GAGVSQSPSNKVTEKGKDVELRCDPISGHTALYWYRQSLGQGLEFLIYFQGNSAPDKSGLPSDRFSAERTGGSVSTLTIQRTQQEDSAVYLCASSPRPGSSGANVLTFGAGSRLTVL.

This clone has a handful of counts. J is TRBJ1-5 and V is TRBV19, with D unresolved. The CDR3 sequence is 15 residues long. V was cut by 4 bases and J by 8 bases, with 18 bases left in between. The V gene's germline CDR1 is LNHDA and CDR2 SQIVND (reference sequence). The CDR3 DNA reads TGTGCCAGTAGTACCTACGGGATACCAGTAAAGCCCCAGCATTTT. Translating gives CASSTYGIPVKPQHF.

In its sample, this clone ranks as large. The chain couples TRBV11-2 to TRBJ2-3, with D unresolved. Trimming took off 3 bases at V and 3 bases at J, with 16 bases between the two ends. CDR3 length: 16 amino acids. Germline V gene sequence: CDR1 SGHAT, CDR2 FQNNGV. The CDR3 spells CASSFSRTRTTDTQYF. The CDR3 DNA reads as TGTGCCAGCAGCTTTTCCCGGACCAGAACGACAGATACGCAGTATTTT.

A remark on this clone: An end of the junction differs from the germline gene, which may be a read error. The chain combines TRBV7-7 with TRBJ2-2; D ambiguous. Germline V CDR1 and CDR2: SSHAT, FNYEAQ (reference sequence). The CDR3 sequence is 16 residues long. The CDR3 DNA reads TGTGCTAGCAGCCTAGGAGAGAGGAGGAACACCGGGGAGCTGTTTTTT. This translates into CASSLGERRNTGELFF.

This chain connects TRBV11-3 to TRBJ2-5; 9 nucleotides align to TRBD1. Germline V gene lookup returns CDR1 SGHNT and CDR2 YENEEA. Trimming took 0 bases from V and 0 from J; bases not matched to a gene: 8. This CDR3 region has 18 residues. The CDR3 DNA is TGTGCCAGCAGCTTAGATAGCCGGGACAGGGAAGACCAAGAGACCCAGTACTTC. This sequence encodes CASSLDSRDREDQETQYF. The whole variable domain, remainder taken from reference TRBV11-3 and TRBJ2-5, is EAGVVQSPRYKIIEKKQPVAFWCNPISGHNTLYWYLQNLGQGPELLIRYENEEAVDDSQLPKDRFSAERLKGVDSTLKIQPAELGDSAVYLCASSLDSRDREDQETQYFGPGTRLLVL.

This clone was seen once. This chain links TRBV11-2 with TRBJ1-4; D ambiguous. V was shortened by 2 bases and J by 8 bases, with 9 bases between the two germline ends. CDR3 length: 13 amino acids. CDR1 is SGHAT and CDR2 is FQNNGV in the germline V gene. CDR3: CASSLSVREKLFF. For the CDR3, the DNA is TGTGCCAGCAGCTTAAGCGTTAGGGAAAAACTGTTTTTT.

This chain links TRBV30 with TRBJ1-5; D unclear. The CDR3 has 15 residues. V lost 2 bases, J lost 2 bases, and 13 bases lay in between. Looked up from germline, CDR1 is GTSNPN and CDR2 is SVGIG (reference sequence). The CDR3 is CAWSLSGGGNQPQHF. The CDR3 DNA sequence: TGTGCCTGGAGTTTATCTGGTGGAGGCAATCAGCCCCAGCATTTT.

The genes are TRBV4-1 and TRBJ2-7; TRBD1 matches 7 bases. Germline CDR1 is MGHRA and CDR2 is YSYEKL. J was trimmed by 3 bases and V by 3 bases; bases with no gene match: 8. The CDR3 consists of 15 residues. The DNA of the CDR3 is TGCGCCAGCAGCCAGGCCCCCGGGACAGACTACGAGCAGTACTTC. This encodes CASSQAPGTDYEQYF.

The chain has TRBV5-1 and TRBJ1-6; D is possibly TRBD1 (6 bases). V dropped 0 bases and J dropped 7 bases, with 11 bases sitting between them. The germline gives CDR1 SGHRS, CDR2 YFSETQ. CDR3 size: 15 residues. The CDR3 nucleotides read TGCGCCAGCAGCTTGGAGCCAGGGGCAAATTCACCCCTCCACTTT. Protein product: CASSLEPGANSPLHF.

The genes are TRBV5-5 and TRBJ2-7; 7 bases match TRBD2. Trimming cost V 2 bases and J 0 bases; bases outside gene matches: 2. Germline CDR1 SGHKS, CDR2 YYEKEE (reference sequence). CDR3 length: 14 amino acids. The DNA of the CDR3 is TGTGCCAGCAGCTTTGGCGGGAGCTCCTACGAGCAGTACTTC. Its protein product is CASSFGGSSYEQYF.

This rearrangement joins TRBV5-5 to TRBJ1-1, with D tentatively TRBD1 (5 bases). Trimming took off 4 bases at V and 5 bases at J, with 18 bases between the two ends. Per germline, CDR1 SGHKS and CDR2 YYEKEE (reference sequence). This CDR3 comprises 15 residues. The CDR3 DNA reads as TGTGCCAGCAGCAGGAATCGGGCCCGGGGGACTGAAGCTTTCTTT. This gives the protein CASSRNRARGTEAFF.

The rearrangement joins TRBV2 to TRBJ1-5; the D gene is possibly TRBD1 (6 bases). The CDR3 sequence is 16 residues long. Trimming removed 2 bases from V and 2 bases from J, with 13 bases in between. Germline lookup yields CDR1 SNHLY and CDR2 FYNNEI. The CDR3 coding sequence is TGTGCCAGCAGTGAACAGGGGCCGGTAGGCAATCAGCCCCAGCATTTT. Protein sequence: CASSEQGPVGNQPQHF.

The DNA of the CDR3 is TGCTGCTATCTAGCGGGAGGGTTGTCTGGGGAGCTGTTTTTT. Translating gives CCYLAGGLSGELFF. The rearrangement uses TRBV29-1 and TRBJ2-2, with 12 bases identical to TRBD2. Germline CDR1 SQVTM, CDR2 ANQGSEA. There are 14 residues in the CDR3.

This chain links TRBV5-6 with TRBJ1-2; tentatively, D is TRBD1 (5 bases). The V end lost 1 base, the J end lost 8 bases, and 12 bases lay between the germline ends. Germline CDR1 reads SGHDT; CDR2 reads YYEEEE. The CDR3 has 13 residues. CDR3: CASSLSQAEGYTF. The CDR3, as DNA: TGTGCCAGCAGCTTGTCACAGGCGGAGGGCTACACCTTC.

CDR3 loop: CASNLTSGRGGTDTQYF. CDR3 bases: TGTGCCAGCAATCTAACTAGCGGTCGTGGGGGCACAGATACGCAGTATTTT. The V and J genes are TRBV6-4 and TRBJ2-3, with 8 positions matching TRBD2. The V segment lost 7 bases and the J segment 1 base; nucleotides outside the gene matches: 13. Per germline, CDR1 MRHNA and CDR2 SNTAGT. CDR3 length: 17 residues.